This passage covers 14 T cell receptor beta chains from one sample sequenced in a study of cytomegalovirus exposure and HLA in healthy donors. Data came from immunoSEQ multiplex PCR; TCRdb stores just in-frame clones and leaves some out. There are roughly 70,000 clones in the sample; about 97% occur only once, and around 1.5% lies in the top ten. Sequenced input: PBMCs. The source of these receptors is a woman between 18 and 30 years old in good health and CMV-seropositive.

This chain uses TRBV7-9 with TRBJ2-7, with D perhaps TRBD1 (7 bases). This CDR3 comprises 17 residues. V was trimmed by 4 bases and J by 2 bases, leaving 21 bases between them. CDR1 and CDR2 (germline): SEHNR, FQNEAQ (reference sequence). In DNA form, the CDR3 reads TGTGCCAGCAGCTCACACCCCCGGGGGACAGTAACCTACGAGCAGTACTTC. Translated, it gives CASSSHPRGTVTYEQYF.

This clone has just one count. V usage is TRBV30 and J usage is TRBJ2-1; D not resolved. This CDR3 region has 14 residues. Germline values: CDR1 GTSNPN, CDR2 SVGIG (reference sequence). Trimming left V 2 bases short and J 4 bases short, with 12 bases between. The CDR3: CAWSNIPRYNEQFF. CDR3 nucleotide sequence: TGTGCCTGGAGTAACATACCCCGATACAATGAGCAGTTCTTC.

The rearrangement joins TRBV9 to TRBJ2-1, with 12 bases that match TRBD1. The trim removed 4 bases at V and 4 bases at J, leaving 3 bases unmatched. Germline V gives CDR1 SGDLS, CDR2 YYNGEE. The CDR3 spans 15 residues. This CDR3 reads CASSRGQGAYNEQFF. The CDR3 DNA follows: TGTGCCAGCAGCCGGGGACAGGGGGCTTACAATGAGCAGTTCTTC.

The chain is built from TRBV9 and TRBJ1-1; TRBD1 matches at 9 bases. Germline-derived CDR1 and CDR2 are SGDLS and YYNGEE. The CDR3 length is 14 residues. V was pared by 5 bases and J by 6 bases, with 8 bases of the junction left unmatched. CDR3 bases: TGTGCCAGCAGTTCCACAGGGGGCAAATCTGAAGCTTTCTTT. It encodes CASSSTGGKSEAFF.

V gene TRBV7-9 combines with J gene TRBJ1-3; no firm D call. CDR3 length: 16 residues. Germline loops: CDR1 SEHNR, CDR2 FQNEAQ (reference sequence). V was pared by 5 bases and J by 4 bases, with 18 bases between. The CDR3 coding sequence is TGTGCCAGCAGCGGGGAGGACCCCCAAGGAGGAAACACCATATATTTT. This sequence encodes CASSGEDPQGGNTIYF.

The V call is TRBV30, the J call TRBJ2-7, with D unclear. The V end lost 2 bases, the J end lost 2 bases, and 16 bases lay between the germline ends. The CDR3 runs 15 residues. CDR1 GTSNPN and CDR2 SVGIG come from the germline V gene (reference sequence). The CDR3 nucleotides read TGTGCCTGGAGTTTGTTATGGCGCGGAACCTACGAGCAGTACTTC. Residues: CAWSLLWRGTYEQYF.

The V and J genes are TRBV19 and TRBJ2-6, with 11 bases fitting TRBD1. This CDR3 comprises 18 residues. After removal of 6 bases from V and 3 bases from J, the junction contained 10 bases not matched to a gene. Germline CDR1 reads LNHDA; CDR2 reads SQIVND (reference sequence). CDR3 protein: CASSSSGQGALGANVLTF. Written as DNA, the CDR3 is TGTGCCAGTAGCTCGTCAGGACAGGGGGCGCTTGGGGCCAACGTCCTGACTTTC.

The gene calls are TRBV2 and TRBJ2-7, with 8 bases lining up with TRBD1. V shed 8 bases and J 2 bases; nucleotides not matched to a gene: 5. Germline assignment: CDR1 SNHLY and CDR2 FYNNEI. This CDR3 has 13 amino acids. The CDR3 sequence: CASLDREAYEQYF. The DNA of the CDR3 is TGTGCCAGCCTGGACAGGGAGGCCTACGAGCAGTACTTC.

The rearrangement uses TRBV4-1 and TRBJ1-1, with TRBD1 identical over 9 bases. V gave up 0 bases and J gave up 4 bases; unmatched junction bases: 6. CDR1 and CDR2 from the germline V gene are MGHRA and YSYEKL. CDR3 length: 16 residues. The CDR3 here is CASSQDINRGPTEAFF. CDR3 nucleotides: TGCGCCAGCAGCCAAGATATTAACAGGGGGCCCACTGAAGCTTTCTTT.

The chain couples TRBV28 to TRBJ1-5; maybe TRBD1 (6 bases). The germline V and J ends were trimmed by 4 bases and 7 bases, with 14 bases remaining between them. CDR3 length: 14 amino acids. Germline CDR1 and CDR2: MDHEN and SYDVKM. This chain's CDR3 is CASSSHRDRQPQHF. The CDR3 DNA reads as TGTGCCAGCAGTTCCCACAGGGATAGGCAGCCCCAGCATTTT.

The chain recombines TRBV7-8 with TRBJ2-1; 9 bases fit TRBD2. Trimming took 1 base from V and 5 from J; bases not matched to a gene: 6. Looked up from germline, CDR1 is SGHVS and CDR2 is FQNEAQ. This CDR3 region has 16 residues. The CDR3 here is CASSLDGTSQHNEQFF. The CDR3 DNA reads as TGTGCCAGCAGCTTAGACGGGACTAGCCAGCACAATGAGCAGTTCTTC.

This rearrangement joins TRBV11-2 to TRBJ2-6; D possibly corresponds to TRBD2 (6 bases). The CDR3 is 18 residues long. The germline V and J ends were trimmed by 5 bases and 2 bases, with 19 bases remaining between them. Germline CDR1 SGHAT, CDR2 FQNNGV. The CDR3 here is CASSTVRRAPTGANVLTF. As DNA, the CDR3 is TGTGCCAGCAGCACCGTACGGAGGGCCCCCACTGGGGCCAACGTCCTGACTTTC.

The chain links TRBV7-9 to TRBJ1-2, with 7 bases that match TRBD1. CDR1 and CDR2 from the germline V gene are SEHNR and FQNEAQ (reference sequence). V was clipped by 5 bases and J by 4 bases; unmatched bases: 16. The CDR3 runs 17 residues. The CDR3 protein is CASSAPNRGRLSYGYTF. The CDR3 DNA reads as TGTGCCAGCAGCGCCCCAAACAGGGGACGCCTTAGCTATGGCTACACCTTC.

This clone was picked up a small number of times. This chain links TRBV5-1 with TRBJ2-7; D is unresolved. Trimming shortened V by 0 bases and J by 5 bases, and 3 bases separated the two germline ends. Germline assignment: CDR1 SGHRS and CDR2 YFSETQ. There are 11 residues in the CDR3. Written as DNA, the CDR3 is TGCGCCAGCAGCTTGGCTAACGAGCAGTACTTC. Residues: CASSLANEQYF.